This T cell receptor beta chain is drawn from a study of blood T cell repertoires in COVID-19. Across the whole study: Collection of acute and convalescent COVID-19 samples took place in the United States, Italy and Spain. From T cells, B-cell-depleted T cells, or PBMCs came the material, which was cDNA or gDNA.

The authors' processing: Nucleated cell number was recorded as an estimate derived from reference gene primer amplification. Profiling relied on immunoSEQ multiplex PCR, and the TCRdb table lists in-frame clones only, not all of them. V and J calls and clone size follow that table, whereas D and trimming were derived from the DNA. The sample has some 220,000 clones, around 80% seen once. The CDR3 is made up of 18 amino acids. Germline V CDR1 and CDR2: KGHSH, LQKENI. V lost 5 bases and J lost 4; bases outside the gene matches: 17. The V and J genes are TRBV18 and TRBJ1-1; TRBD1 agrees at 9 bases. The origin of this receptor is a man aged 45-65 years with active or convalescent COVID-19. Material for sequencing was peripheral blood. CDR3 loop: CASSSTGGAGTGFTEAFF. Here the CDR3 DNA reads TGTGCCAGCTCATCTACAGGGGGCGCCGGGACCGGGTTCACTGAAGCTTTCTTT.